Listed here are 32 T cell receptor beta chains from one sample, sequenced in a study of blood T cell repertoires in COVID-19. Clones were read by immunoSEQ multiplex PCR, and TCRdb kept only the in-frame ones, dropping some. This table holds 200,000 to 250,000 clones, around nine tenths found once. Sequenced: PBMCs or T cells enriched from blood (not recorded which). The source of these receptors is a man aged 25-45 years who had recovered from COVID-19.

This clone was observed once. J is TRBJ1-2 and V is TRBV7-9, with 10 nucleotides matching TRBD1. J gave up 2 bases and V 2 bases, and 5 bases lay outside the gene matches. CDR3 length equals 16 residues. Germline values: CDR1 SEHNR, CDR2 FQNEAQ (reference sequence). CDR3: CASSLSWTGGNYGYTF. In nucleotides, the CDR3 is TGTGCCAGCAGCTTAAGTTGGACAGGGGGGAACTATGGCTACACCTTC.

This sequence joins TRBV6-5 and TRBJ1-5; possible D gene TRBD1, 6 bases. The CDR3 loop spans 15 amino acids. V was pared by 6 bases and J by 5 bases, with 17 bases between. Per the germline V gene, CDR1 is MNHEY and CDR2 is SVGAGI. CDR3 region: CASSQGGVNHQPQHF. The CDR3 DNA sequence: TGTGCCAGCAGCCAAGGGGGGGTAAATCATCAGCCCCAGCATTTT.

The chain employs TRBV6-5 and TRBJ1-3, with D possibly being TRBD1 (5 bases). Trimming left V 9 bases short and J 0 bases short, with 12 bases between. The CDR3 sequence is 14 residues long. CDR1 and CDR2 (germline): MNHEY, SVGAGI. The CDR3 sequence is CASGRDFSGNTIYF. The CDR3 DNA is TGTGCCAGTGGCAGGGACTTCTCTGGAAACACCATATATTTT.

This clone has just a few counts. DNA for the CDR3: TGTGCCAGCTCGACATCTCTTGACAGGGGGCGCGTGGAGACCCAGTACTTC. Amino acid sequence: CASSTSLDRGRVETQYF. The chain recombines TRBV18 with TRBJ2-5, with 10 positions matching TRBD1. The CDR3 contains 17 residues. The V gene's germline CDR1 is KGHSH and CDR2 LQKENI. V gave up 6 bases and J gave up 5 bases; unmatched junction bases: 15.

The rearrangement joins TRBV2 to TRBJ1-3, with a tentative D call TRBD1 (6 bases). The CDR3 consists of 11 residues. Germline V lookup: CDR1 SNHLY, CDR2 FYNNEI. Trimming shortened V by 8 bases and J by 6 bases, and 8 bases separated the two germline ends. DNA of the CDR3: TGTGCCAGCCAGGGGACAAACACCATATATTTT. This gives the protein CASQGTNTIYF.

The V call is TRBV28, the J call TRBJ2-7; no clear D. CDR1 and CDR2 from the germline V gene are MDHEN and SYDVKM. CDR3 length: 13 residues. With 10 bases removed from V and 1 base from J, the gap between germline ends came to 14 bases. The CDR3, as DNA: TGTGCCACAAACAGTTTTTCGTCCTACGAGCAGTACTTC. Residues: CATNSFSSYEQYF.

The V gene is TRBV3-1 (or the pseudogene TRBV3-2), the J gene TRBJ2-1, with D possibly matching TRBD1 (6 bases). The CDR3 runs 14 residues. Germline V lookup: CDR1 LGHDT, CDR2 YNNKEL (reference sequence). Trimming cost V 4 bases and J 6 bases, with 13 bases left between them. The CDR3 DNA reads as TGTGCCAGCAGCCCCCGGGACACCTCCAATGAGCAGTTCTTC. As protein: CASSPRDTSNEQFF.

This chain connects TRBV30 to TRBJ1-1; no clear D gene. CDR3 length: 8 amino acids. Trimming removed 4 bases at V and 10 bases at J, with 4 bases between. The germline V gene has CDR1 GTSNPN and CDR2 SVGIG (reference sequence). The CDR3 is CAWNSAFF. The CDR3 nucleotides read TGTGCCTGGAACTCAGCTTTCTTT.

This clone is a singleton in its sample. The CDR3, as DNA: TGTGCCTGGAGTGACGGGGGAGGAAAACTGTTTTTT. Its protein product is CAWSDGGGKLFF. The chain combines TRBV30 with TRBJ1-4; possibly TRBD1 for D (5 bases). The CDR3 is made up of 12 amino acids. The V gene lost 1 base and the J gene lost 10 bases, with 10 bases spanning the gap. Germline V gene lookup returns CDR1 GTSNPN and CDR2 SVGIG (reference sequence). Combining the CDR3 with reference TRBV30 and TRBJ1-4 gives the whole variable domain SQTIHQWPATLVQPVGSPLSLECTVEGTSNPNLYWYRQAAGRGLQLLFYSVGIGQISSEVPQNLSASRPQDRQFILSSKKLLLSDSGFYLCAWSDGGGKLFFGSGTQLSVL.

V and J are TRBV12-3 or TRBV12-4 and TRBJ1-2; TRBD1 matches 8 bases. With 4 bases clipped from V and 4 bases from J, the junction kept 2 bases outside the gene matches. The CDR3 totals 13 residues. Here the CDR3 DNA reads TGTGCCAGCAGTTACAGGGGGACCTATGGCTACACCTTC. Protein product: CASSYRGTYGYTF.

The genes are TRBV4-1 and TRBJ2-5; D is possibly TRBD1 (6 bases). Germline CDR1 reads MGHRA; CDR2 reads YSYEKL. V was cut by 3 bases and J by 3 bases, with 8 bases left in between. The CDR3 length is 13 residues. The CDR3 protein is CASSQGAEETQYF. The CDR3, as DNA: TGCGCCAGCAGCCAGGGGGCGGAAGAGACCCAGTACTTC.

This sequence joins TRBV7-9 and TRBJ2-7, with a weak D call TRBD2 (6 bases). Germline V gene lookup returns CDR1 SEHNR and CDR2 FQNEAQ (reference sequence). The CDR3 totals 17 residues. With 3 bases removed from V and 0 bases from J, the gap between germline ends came to 18 bases. The CDR3 loop reads CASSFGFSGESSYEQYF. The CDR3 nucleotides read TGTGCCAGCAGCTTCGGTTTCTCGGGGGAAAGCTCCTACGAGCAGTACTTC.

The chain employs TRBV6-5 and TRBJ2-1; 9 bases fit TRBD2. Germline assignment: CDR1 MNHEY and CDR2 SVGAGI. V was pared by 7 bases and J by 8 bases, with 12 bases of the junction left unmatched. The CDR3 has 15 residues. The CDR3 protein is CASMKMAGGKDEQFF. DNA for the CDR3: TGTGCCAGCATGAAGATGGCGGGGGGGAAGGATGAGCAGTTCTTC.

This chain uses TRBV27 with TRBJ1-5, with D perhaps matching TRBD1 (6 bases). Germline lookup yields CDR1 MNHEY and CDR2 SMNVEV (reference sequence). This CDR3 comprises 15 residues. The V end was cut by 4 bases, the J end by 3 bases, with 13 bases between. The CDR3 reads CASSSTPGANQPQHF. The CDR3 nucleotides read TGTGCCAGCAGTTCTACCCCAGGGGCCAATCAGCCCCAGCATTTT.

The gene calls are TRBV27 and TRBJ1-5; 7 nucleotides match TRBD1. CDR1 MNHEY and CDR2 SMNVEV come from the germline V gene (reference sequence). The CDR3 is made up of 17 amino acids. V lost 1 base, J lost 0 bases, and 6 bases stayed unmatched. The CDR3 reads CASSLWSTGNSNQPQHF. The CDR3 DNA reads TGTGCCAGCAGTTTATGGTCGACAGGGAATAGCAATCAGCCCCAGCATTTT.

The rearrangement links TRBV7-9 to TRBJ1-2, with 8 positions matching TRBD1. The V segment lost 3 bases and the J segment 4 bases; nucleotides outside the gene matches: 10. This CDR3 contains 16 residues. Germline CDR1 SEHNR, CDR2 FQNEAQ (reference sequence). As DNA, the CDR3 is TGTGCCAGCAGCTTGGCGGACAGGGAGGCGGTCTATGGCTACACCTTC. Translated: CASSLADREAVYGYTF.

In this sample, this clone turned up a few times. V is TRBV28 and J is TRBJ1-1; weak D call: TRBD1 (5 bases). The CDR3 covers 12 residues. In germline, CDR1 is MDHEN, CDR2 SYDVKM. Trimming left V 4 bases short and J 12 bases short, with 15 bases between. The CDR3 region is CASSSVPRETFF. The CDR3, as DNA: TGTGCCAGCAGTTCCGTGCCCAGGGAAACTTTCTTT.

This clone was seen a few times. The chain joins TRBV18 to TRBJ2-7, with a tentative D call TRBD1 (5 bases). V was pared by 5 bases and J by 6 bases, with 20 bases between. CDR1 and CDR2 from the germline V gene are KGHSH and LQKENI. The CDR3 sequence is 15 residues long. Here the CDR3 reads CASSKSVQRRGEQYF. The CDR3 DNA reads TGTGCCAGCTCAAAATCCGTACAGAGAAGGGGCGAGCAGTACTTC.

The chain links TRBV4-1 to TRBJ1-4; a weak D match, TRBD1 (5 bases). CDR1 and CDR2 (germline): MGHRA, YSYEKL. The CDR3 is made up of 15 amino acids. V dropped 6 bases and J dropped 4 bases, with 15 bases sitting between them. The CDR3 DNA sequence: TGCGCCAGCAGTCTCTTCGTGCAGGGTAATGAAAAACTGTTTTTT. Translated, it gives CASSLFVQGNEKLFF.

In nucleotides, the CDR3 is TGTGCCAGCATAACAGGGGGCTTCCTCTCCTACGAGCAGTACTTC. Translation gives CASITGGFLSYEQYF. The chain recombines TRBV3-1 (or the pseudogene TRBV3-2) with TRBJ2-7; 9 nucleotides align to TRBD1. CDR1 is LGHDT and CDR2 is YNNKEL in the germline V gene (reference sequence). CDR3 length equals 15 residues. J lost 0 bases, V lost 7 bases, and 7 bases had no gene match.

The genes are TRBV5-1 and TRBJ1-4, with a tentative D call TRBD1 (6 bases). Germline lookup yields CDR1 SGHRS and CDR2 YFSETQ. V dropped 5 bases and J dropped 6 bases, with 17 bases sitting between them. This CDR3 region has 15 residues. CDR3 residues: CASRGQGYSDEKLFF. In nucleotides, the CDR3 is TGCGCCAGCAGAGGTCAGGGGTATAGCGATGAAAAACTGTTTTTT. Complete variable domain (other parts from reference TRBV5-1 and TRBJ1-4): KAGVTQTPRYLIKTRGQQVTLSCSPISGHRSVSWYQQTPGQGLQFLFEYFSETQRNKGNFPGRFSGRQFSNSRSEMNVSTLELGDSALYLCASRGQGYSDEKLFFGSGTQLSVL.

Comment on this clone: Sequence at one end of the junction differs from germline and may be a read error. The chain joins TRBV5-5 to TRBJ2-7; TRBD1 matches 8 bases. Germline CDR1 reads SGHKS; CDR2 reads YYEKEE (reference sequence). The CDR3 extends over 13 amino acids. The CDR3 nucleotides read TGTGCCAGCAGCCCCATCCCGGGACAGGTCGTCAACTTC. Protein: CASSPIPGQVVNF. Full variable domain (rest looked up from reference TRBV5-5 and TRBJ2-7): DAGVTQSPTHLIKTRGQQVTLRCSPISGHKSVSWYQQVLGQGPQFIFQYYEKEERGRGNFPDRFSARQFPNYSSELNVNALLLGDSALYLCASSPIPGQVVNFGPGTRLTVT.

The gene calls are TRBV28 and TRBJ2-7; D unclear. Germline lookup yields CDR1 MDHEN and CDR2 SYDVKM. This CDR3 is 12 amino acids long. Trimming pared 6 bases from V and 4 bases from J, leaving 10 bases between. The CDR3 protein is CASSTDGYEQYF. The CDR3 DNA reads TGTGCCAGCAGCACTGACGGGTACGAGCAGTACTTC. The whole variable domain, filled in from reference TRBV28 and TRBJ2-7, reads DVKVTQSSRYLVKRTGEKVFLECVQDMDHENMFWYRQDPGLGLRLIYFSYDVKMKEKGDIPEGYSVSREKKERFSLILESASTNQTSMYLCASSTDGYEQYFGPGTRLTVT.

The V call is TRBV6-5, the J call TRBJ2-1, with 13 bases fitting TRBD2. Germline-derived CDR1 and CDR2 are MNHEY and SVGAGI. The CDR3 is 16 residues long. V lost 2 bases to trimming and J lost 6 bases; unmatched junction nucleotides: 4. For the CDR3, the DNA is TGTGCCAGCAGTTACGGACTAGCGGGAGCCCTCAATGAGCAGTTCTTC. Amino acids: CASSYGLAGALNEQFF.

The chain uses TRBV10-3 and TRBJ1-5; 9 bases line up with TRBD1. The CDR3 is made up of 18 amino acids. Germline trimming cut 2 bases from V and 2 bases from J; bases unmatched to any gene: 10. Germline CDR1 ENHRY, CDR2 SYGVKD. Written as DNA, the CDR3 is TGTGCCATCAGTGAGAATGAGACAGGGGGTAGTGGCAATCAGCCCCAGCATTTT. Its translation: CAISENETGGSGNQPQHF.

This chain joins TRBV4-3 and TRBJ1-1, with 8 bases matching TRBD1. V lost 3 bases and J lost 1; bases outside the gene matches: 4. CDR3 length: 15 amino acids. Germline CDR1 reads LGHNA; CDR2 reads YSLEER. The CDR3 nucleotides read TGCGCCAGCAGCCAGACAGGGGTCCAGAACACTGAAGCTTTCTTT. Translation gives CASSQTGVQNTEAFF.

This chain joins TRBV6-5 and TRBJ1-2; D unresolved. The CDR3 loop spans 16 amino acids. Looked up from germline, CDR1 is MNHEY and CDR2 is SVGAGI. V shed 2 bases and J shed 4 bases, with 17 bases lying between them. The CDR3: CASSYRGTESLYGYTF. CDR3 coding DNA: TGTGCCAGCAGTTACCGGGGAACCGAGTCCCTCTATGGCTACACCTTC.

The chain carries TRBV2 and TRBJ1-6; 9 bases align to TRBD1. Germline values: CDR1 SNHLY, CDR2 FYNNEI. The junction had 3 bases not matched to a gene; V was cut back by 1 base and J by 5 bases. The CDR3 covers 16 residues. CDR3 nucleotides: TGTGCCAGCAGTGAAGGGGGGACAGGGAATAATTCACCCCTCCACTTT. The encoded protein is CASSEGGTGNNSPLHF.

The CDR3 loop reads CSVESDGVANTGELFF. The CDR3 DNA sequence: TGCAGCGTTGAATCGGACGGGGTCGCGAACACCGGGGAGCTGTTTTTT. The chain recombines TRBV29-1 with TRBJ2-2, with TRBD2 as a possible D gene (5 bases). V was pared by 2 bases and J by 0 bases, with 13 bases between. The germline V gene encodes CDR1 SQVTM and CDR2 ANQGSEA. There are 16 residues in the CDR3.

The chain is built from TRBV20-1 and TRBJ2-3; 9 nucleotides agree with TRBD1. CDR3 length: 17 residues. V trimming: 3 bases; J trimming: 5 bases; junction bases outside the gene matches: 15. From germline, CDR1 is DFQATT and CDR2 SNEGSKA (reference sequence). This CDR3 is CSASPPTGGARKDTQYF. In nucleotides, the CDR3 is TGCAGTGCTAGTCCCCCTACAGGGGGCGCTCGGAAAGATACGCAGTATTTT.

V gene TRBV6-5 combines with J gene TRBJ2-7; 8 bases are a match to TRBD2. Germline loops: CDR1 MNHEY, CDR2 SVGAGI. V lost 6 bases and J lost 3; bases outside the gene matches: 10. The CDR3 is 15 residues long. The CDR3 here is CASRDAGTRDYEQYF. The CDR3 bases are TGTGCCAGCAGAGACGCCGGGACTAGAGACTACGAGCAGTACTTC.

This clone was counted once. The V call is TRBV7-9, the J call TRBJ1-6; D call uncertain. The CDR3 totals 13 residues. From germline, CDR1 is SEHNR and CDR2 FQNEAQ (reference sequence). The V gene lost 8 bases and the J gene lost 6 bases, with 11 bases spanning the gap. The CDR3 nucleotides are TGTGCCAGCGGAAGCGAAGCTAATTCACCCCTCCACTTT. Translation: CASGSEANSPLHF.